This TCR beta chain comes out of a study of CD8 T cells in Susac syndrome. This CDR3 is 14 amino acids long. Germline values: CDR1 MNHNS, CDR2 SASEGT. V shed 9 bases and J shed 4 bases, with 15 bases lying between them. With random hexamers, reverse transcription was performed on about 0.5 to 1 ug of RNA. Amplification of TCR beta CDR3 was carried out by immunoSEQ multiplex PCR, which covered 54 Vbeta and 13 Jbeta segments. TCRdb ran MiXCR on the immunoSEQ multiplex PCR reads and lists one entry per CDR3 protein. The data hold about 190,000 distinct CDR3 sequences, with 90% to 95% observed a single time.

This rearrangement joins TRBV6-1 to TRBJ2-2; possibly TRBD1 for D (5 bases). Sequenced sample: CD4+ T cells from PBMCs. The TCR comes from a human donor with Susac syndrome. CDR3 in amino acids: CASTREYSTGELFF. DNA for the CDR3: TGTGCCAGTACCAGGGAATACAGCACCGGGGAGCTGTTTTTT.